This entry concerns a single T cell receptor beta chain. Enrolment of Seattle patients took place during active infection, and they were followed longitudinally. The CDR3 is made up of 13 amino acids. V lost 4 bases, J lost 4 bases, and 10 bases lay in between. Germline V gives CDR1 SNHLY, CDR2 FYNNEI. These data originate in a study of blood T cell repertoires in COVID-19. Turning to the study itself: COVID-19 samples collected from the United States, Italy and Spain covered acute and convalescent phases. Sources were T cells, B-cell-depleted T cells, or PBMCs; the material itself was cDNA or gDNA.

In the original analysis: For nucleated cells, counts were estimated from reference gene primer amplification. Only in-frame clones appear in the TCRdb table, and some are missing; sequencing was by immunoSEQ multiplex PCR. V and J calls and clone size are those listed in that table; D and trimming were worked out from the DNA. This table has approximately 180,000 clones, just under 90% appearing once. Sequences were obtained from peripheral blood. This TCR came from a woman aged 70-85 years with COVID-19, enrolled during active disease. The chain couples TRBV2 to TRBJ1-2; D is possibly TRBD1 (5 bases). The CDR3 region is CASSVDRSYGYTF. DNA of the CDR3: TGTGCCAGCAGTGTTGACAGAAGCTATGGCTACACCTTC.